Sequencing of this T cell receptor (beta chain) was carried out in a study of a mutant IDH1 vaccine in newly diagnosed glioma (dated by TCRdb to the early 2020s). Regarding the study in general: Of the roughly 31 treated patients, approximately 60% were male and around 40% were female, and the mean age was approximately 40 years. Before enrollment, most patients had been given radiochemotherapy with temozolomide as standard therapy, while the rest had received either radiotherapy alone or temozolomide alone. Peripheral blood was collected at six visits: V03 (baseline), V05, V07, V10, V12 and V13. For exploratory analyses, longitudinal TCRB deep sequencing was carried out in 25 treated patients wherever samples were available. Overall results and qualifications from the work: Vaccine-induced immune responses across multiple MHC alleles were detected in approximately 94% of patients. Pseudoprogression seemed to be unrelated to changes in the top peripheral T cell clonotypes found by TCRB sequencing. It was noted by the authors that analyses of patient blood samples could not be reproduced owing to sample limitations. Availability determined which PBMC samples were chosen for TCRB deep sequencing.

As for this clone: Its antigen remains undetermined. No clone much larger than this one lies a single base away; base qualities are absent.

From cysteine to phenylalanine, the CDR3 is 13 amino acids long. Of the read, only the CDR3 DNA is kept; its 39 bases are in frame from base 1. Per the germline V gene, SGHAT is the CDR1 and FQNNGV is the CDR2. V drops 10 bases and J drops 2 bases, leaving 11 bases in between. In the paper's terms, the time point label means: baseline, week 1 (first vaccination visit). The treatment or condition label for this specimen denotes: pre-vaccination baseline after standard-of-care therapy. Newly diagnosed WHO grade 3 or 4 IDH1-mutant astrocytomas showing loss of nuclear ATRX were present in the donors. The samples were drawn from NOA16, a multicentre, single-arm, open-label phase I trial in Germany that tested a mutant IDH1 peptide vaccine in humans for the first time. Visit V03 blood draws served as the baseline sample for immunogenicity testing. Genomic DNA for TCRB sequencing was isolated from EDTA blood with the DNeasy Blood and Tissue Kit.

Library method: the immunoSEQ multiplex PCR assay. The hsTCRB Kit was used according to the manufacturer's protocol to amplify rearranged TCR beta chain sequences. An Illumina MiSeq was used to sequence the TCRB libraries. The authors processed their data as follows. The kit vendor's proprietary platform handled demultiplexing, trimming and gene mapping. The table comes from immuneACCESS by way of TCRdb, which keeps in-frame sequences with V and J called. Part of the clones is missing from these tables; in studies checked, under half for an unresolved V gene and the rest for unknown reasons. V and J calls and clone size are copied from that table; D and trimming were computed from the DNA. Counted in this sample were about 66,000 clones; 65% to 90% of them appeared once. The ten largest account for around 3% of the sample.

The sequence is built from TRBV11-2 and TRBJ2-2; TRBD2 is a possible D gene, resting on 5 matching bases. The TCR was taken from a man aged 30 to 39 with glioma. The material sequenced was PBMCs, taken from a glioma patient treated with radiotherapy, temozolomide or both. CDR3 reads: CATQRGNTGELFF. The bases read TGTGCCACCCAACGGGGAAACACCGGGGAGCTGTTTTTT.